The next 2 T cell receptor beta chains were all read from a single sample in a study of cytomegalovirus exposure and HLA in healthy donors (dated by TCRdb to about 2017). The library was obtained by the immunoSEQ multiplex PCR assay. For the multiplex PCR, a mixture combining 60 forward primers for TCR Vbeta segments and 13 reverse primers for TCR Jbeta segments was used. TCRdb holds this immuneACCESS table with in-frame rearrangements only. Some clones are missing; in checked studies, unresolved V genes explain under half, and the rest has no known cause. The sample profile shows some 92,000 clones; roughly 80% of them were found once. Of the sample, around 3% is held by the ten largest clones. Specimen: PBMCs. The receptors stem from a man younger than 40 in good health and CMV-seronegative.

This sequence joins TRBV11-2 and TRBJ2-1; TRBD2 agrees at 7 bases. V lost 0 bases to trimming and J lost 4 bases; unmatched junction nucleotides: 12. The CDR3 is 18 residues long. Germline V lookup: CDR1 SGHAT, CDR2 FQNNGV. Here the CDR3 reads CASSLDPLLPGGYNEQFF. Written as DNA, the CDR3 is TGTGCCAGCAGCTTAGACCCCCTCTTGCCGGGGGGTTACAATGAGCAGTTCTTC. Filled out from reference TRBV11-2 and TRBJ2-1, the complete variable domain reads EAGVAQSPRYKIIEKRQSVAFWCNPISGHATLYWYQQILGQGPKLLIQFQNNGVVDDSQLPKDRFSAERLKGVDSTLKIQPAKLEDSAVYLCASSLDPLLPGGYNEQFFGPGTRLTVL.

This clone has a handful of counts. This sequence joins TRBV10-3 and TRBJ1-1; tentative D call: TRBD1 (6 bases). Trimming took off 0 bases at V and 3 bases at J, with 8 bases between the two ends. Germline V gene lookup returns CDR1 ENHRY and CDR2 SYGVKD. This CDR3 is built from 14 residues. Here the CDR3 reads CAISESQGYTEAFF. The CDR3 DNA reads TGTGCCATCAGTGAGTCGCAGGGGTACACTGAAGCTTTCTTT.